The 26 T cell receptor beta chains below all came from one sample that was sequenced in a study of blood T cell repertoires in COVID-19. Assay used: immunoSEQ multiplex PCR; TCRdb lists only in-frame clones, some missing. The sample lists about 250,000 clones, roughly 80% occurring once. Sequenced input: peripheral blood. These receptors were obtained from a woman of 80 years or more with active or convalescent COVID-19.

This clone has more than one count but fewer than ten. The V call is TRBV19, the J call TRBJ1-5; D not resolved. This CDR3 has 18 amino acids. Germline assignment: CDR1 LNHDA and CDR2 SQIVND (reference sequence). V lost 0 bases to trimming and J lost 3 bases, with 18 bases between them. The CDR3 nucleotides read TGTGCCAGTAGTATAGATCCGAGAGGGTATGGAAACAATCAGCCCCAGCATTTT. The encoded protein is CASSIDPRGYGNNQPQHF.

For the CDR3, the DNA is TGTGCCTGGAGGGAAGGACAGGGATCAACAGAGACCCAGTACTTC. Translated, it gives CAWREGQGSTETQYF. The rearrangement joins TRBV30 to TRBJ2-5, with TRBD1 matching over 8 bases. Germline V gene sequence: CDR1 GTSNPN, CDR2 SVGIG (reference sequence). The CDR3 consists of 15 residues. V gave up 3 bases and J gave up 4 bases; unmatched junction bases: 10.

The CDR3, as DNA: TGTGCCAGTAGTATAGTCCCCGGGGACAGCTCCTTTAACTATGGCTACACCTTC. Its translation is CASSIVPGDSSFNYGYTF. The chain has TRBV19 and TRBJ1-2; 7 bases map to TRBD1. The V and J ends lost 1 base and 1 base, in that order; junction bases with no gene match: 12. The germline gives CDR1 LNHDA, CDR2 SQIVND (reference sequence). This CDR3 has 18 amino acids.

The chain recombines TRBV7-9 with TRBJ2-3; 8 bases line up with TRBD1. V trimming: 6 bases; J trimming: 2 bases; junction bases outside the gene matches: 7. Germline lookup yields CDR1 SEHNR and CDR2 FQNEAQ (reference sequence). The CDR3 consists of 15 residues. CDR3 sequence (DNA): TGTGCCAGCAGGTGGGGACAGGCAGACACAGATACGCAGTATTTT. Protein sequence: CASRWGQADTDTQYF.

J is TRBJ2-2 and V is TRBV7-9; maybe TRBD1 (6 bases). This CDR3 spans 15 amino acids. The ends were cut back, 5 bases at V and 0 bases at J, with 10 bases in the middle. Germline V CDR1 and CDR2: SEHNR, FQNEAQ (reference sequence). The CDR3 reads CASSIQGTNTGELFF. The CDR3 coding sequence is TGTGCCAGCAGCATTCAGGGGACGAACACCGGGGAGCTGTTTTTT.

The chain employs TRBV19 and TRBJ1-1, with 8 bases aligning to TRBD1. V lost 5 bases, J lost 1 base, and 9 bases stayed unmatched. CDR3 length equals 16 residues. Germline V gene data show CDR1 as LNHDA and CDR2 as SQIVND (reference sequence). Here the CDR3 DNA reads TGTGCCAGTAGTCTAAGGACAGGGATCCCGAACACTGAAGCTTTCTTT. Its protein product is CASSLRTGIPNTEAFF. Drawing the rest from reference TRBV19 and TRBJ1-1, the complete variable domain is DGGITQSPKYLFRKEGQNVTLSCEQNLNHDAMYWYRQDPGQGLRLIYYSQIVNDFQKGDIAEGYSVSREKKESFPLTVTSAQKNPTAFYLCASSLRTGIPNTEAFFGQGTRLTVV.

J is TRBJ2-2 and V is TRBV11-2; TRBD2 aligns across 9 bases. CDR1 SGHAT and CDR2 FQNNGV come from the germline V gene. The CDR3 sequence is 15 residues long. With 6 bases clipped from V and 5 bases from J, the junction kept 7 bases outside the gene matches. In DNA, the CDR3 is TGTGCCAGCAGACGGGGGACTAGCCTAACCGGGGAGCTGTTTTTT. Translated: CASRRGTSLTGELFF. The whole variable domain, remainder taken from reference TRBV11-2 and TRBJ2-2, is EAGVAQSPRYKIIEKRQSVAFWCNPISGHATLYWYQQILGQGPKLLIQFQNNGVVDDSQLPKDRFSAERLKGVDSTLKIQPAKLEDSAVYLCASRRGTSLTGELFFGEGSRLTVL.

CDR3 residues: CASSSGTGPGELFF. The CDR3 DNA follows: TGTGCCAGCAGTTCCGGGACAGGGCCCGGGGAGCTGTTTTTT. The rearrangement uses TRBV6-5 and TRBJ2-2; 9 bases agree with TRBD1. V was clipped by 4 bases and J by 6 bases; unmatched bases: 3. The CDR3 runs 14 residues. The germline V gene encodes CDR1 MNHEY and CDR2 SVGAGI.

The chain has TRBV10-3 and TRBJ2-2, with D perhaps matching TRBD1 (6 bases). Germline loops: CDR1 ENHRY, CDR2 SYGVKD. CDR3 length: 14 residues. V was shortened by 7 bases and J by 5 bases, with 14 bases between the two germline ends. As DNA, the CDR3 is TGTGCCATCAAGAGGGACACCTCGACCGGGGAGCTGTTTTTT. Protein: CAIKRDTSTGELFF.

This clone appeared a few times. V is TRBV29-1 and J is TRBJ1-1, with a possible D match to TRBD1 (5 bases). Germline assignment: CDR1 SQVTM and CDR2 ANQGSEA. The CDR3 is 16 residues long. V dropped 1 base and J dropped 1 base, with 16 bases sitting between them. The CDR3 spells CSVEAEGWVSNTEAFF. CDR3 bases: TGCAGCGTTGAAGCGGAGGGGTGGGTCTCGAACACTGAAGCTTTCTTT.

This chain links TRBV19 with TRBJ2-4; D not resolved. Trimming cost V 10 bases and J 9 bases, with 22 bases left between them. Germline loops: CDR1 LNHDA, CDR2 SQIVND (reference sequence). The CDR3 has 14 residues. In DNA, the CDR3 is TGTGCCACCTCCCAAACCCGCCCCGGCGGCATTCAGTACTTC. This translates into CATSQTRPGGIQYF.

This chain connects TRBV4-1 to TRBJ1-2; D is possibly TRBD1 (6 bases). Germline CDR1 is MGHRA and CDR2 is YSYEKL. V lost 0 bases and J 5 bases, leaving 13 bases between the germline ends. The CDR3 is 15 residues long. As DNA, the CDR3 is TGCGCCAGCAGCCAAGAATTCAGGGGACGATATGGCTACACCTTC. Residues: CASSQEFRGRYGYTF.

The chain joins TRBV4-1 to TRBJ2-2; D gene ambiguous. Trimming shortened V by 1 base and J by 4 bases, and 13 bases separated the two germline ends. The CDR3 totals 16 residues. Germline lookup yields CDR1 MGHRA and CDR2 YSYEKL. The DNA of the CDR3 is TGCGCCAGCAGCCAAGTTGCGGCTATAGTCACCGGGGAGCTGTTTTTT. Protein product: CASSQVAAIVTGELFF.

This clone came up a few times. The CDR3 reads CASSFLGGRDTEAFF. The CDR3 DNA is TGTGCCAGCAGCTTCCTTGGGGGCAGGGACACTGAAGCTTTCTTT. The V and J genes are TRBV9 and TRBJ1-1; maybe TRBD1 (6 bases). This CDR3 is 15 amino acids long. V dropped 4 bases and J dropped 3 bases, with 16 bases sitting between them. Germline CDR1 is SGDLS and CDR2 is YYNGEE.

This rearrangement joins TRBV3-1 (or the pseudogene TRBV3-2) to TRBJ2-7; TRBD1 might be the D (5 bases). V was trimmed by 4 bases and J by 0 bases, leaving 10 bases between them. Germline V CDR1 and CDR2: LGHDT, YNNKEL (reference sequence). CDR3 size: 14 residues. The CDR3 sequence is CASSLGQNSYEQYF. CDR3 nucleotides: TGTGCCAGCAGCCTCGGACAAAACTCCTACGAGCAGTACTTC.

This clone was seen a few times. The genes are TRBV4-1 and TRBJ2-3; D may match TRBD1 or TRBD2 (5 bases each). CDR1 is MGHRA and CDR2 is YSYEKL in the germline V gene. The CDR3 totals 15 residues. V was clipped by 5 bases and J by 5 bases, with 17 bases between them. CDR3 sequence (DNA): TGCGCCAGCAGCAAAGGGACGGCTACAGGAGATACGCAGTATTTT. It codes for CASSKGTATGDTQYF.

The chain has TRBV5-1 and TRBJ2-1, with TRBD2 matching 7 bases. The V gene end was trimmed by 4 bases and the J gene end by 0 bases; junction bases not matched to a gene: 1. CDR1 is SGHRS and CDR2 is YFSETQ in the germline V gene. The CDR3 sequence is 14 residues long. CDR3 sequence: CASSLAASYNEQFF. The DNA for the CDR3 is TGCGCCAGCAGCCTAGCGGCCTCCTACAATGAGCAGTTCTTC.

This clone showed up many times. CDR3 in DNA: TGTGCCAGCAGCAACGGGGACAGGGGCATCGAGCAGTACTTC. Encoded protein: CASSNGDRGIEQYF. The J gene is TRBJ2-7, the V gene TRBV7-9, with 10 nucleotides matching TRBD1. V was pared by 5 bases and J by 6 bases, with 7 bases of the junction left unmatched. This CDR3 is 14 amino acids long. Germline CDR1 reads SEHNR; CDR2 reads FQNEAQ (reference sequence).

This clone is a singleton in its sample. The chain links TRBV20-1 to TRBJ1-1; D is possibly TRBD1 (5 bases). With 3 bases removed from V and 4 bases from J, the gap between germline ends came to 15 bases. CDR1 and CDR2 from the germline V gene are DFQATT and SNEGSKA (reference sequence). This CDR3 region has 14 residues. In DNA form, the CDR3 reads TGCAGTGCTAGTAGGTCCGGGGGAGGCACTGAAGCTTTCTTT. It encodes CSASRSGGGTEAFF.

For the CDR3, the DNA is TGTGCCAGCAGCTTAGCGATCCCTCCACTACGGGCCGGGGAGCTGTTTTTT. Encoded protein: CASSLAIPPLRAGELFF. J is TRBJ2-2 and V is TRBV7-6; D is ambiguous. The V gene lost 0 bases and the J gene lost 6 bases, with 17 bases spanning the gap. This CDR3 is built from 17 residues. Germline assignment: CDR1 SGHVS and CDR2 FNYEAQ.

The V call is TRBV9, the J call TRBJ1-6; 7 positions match TRBD1. The CDR3 runs 15 residues. Germline CDR1 and CDR2: SGDLS and YYNGEE. Germline trimming cut 0 bases from V and 7 bases from J; bases unmatched to any gene: 4. CDR3 bases: TGTGCCAGCAGCGTAGAGACAGGGAGAAATTCACCCCTCCACTTT. Protein: CASSVETGRNSPLHF.

This chain connects TRBV19 to TRBJ1-2; no reliable D call. The V and J ends lost 6 bases and 3 bases respectively, with 14 bases between them. The germline V gene encodes CDR1 LNHDA and CDR2 SQIVND (reference sequence). This CDR3 has 14 residues. The CDR3 DNA is TGTGCCAGTAGCCTCGTCGGCGAGGACTATGGCTACACCTTC. This codes for CASSLVGEDYGYTF.

The chain carries TRBV5-1 and TRBJ1-2, with D maybe TRBD1 (5 bases). The CDR3 has 12 residues. Trimming stripped 5 bases from V and 0 bases from J, with 5 bases between. CDR1 is SGHRS, CDR2 YFSETQ, per germline. CDR3 in amino acids: CASRDTNYGYTF. CDR3 sequence (DNA): TGCGCCAGCAGGGACACTAACTATGGCTACACCTTC.

The rearrangement uses TRBV28 and TRBJ1-2, with a possible D match to TRBD1 (5 bases). With 6 bases removed from V and 5 bases from J, the gap between germline ends came to 22 bases. CDR1 is MDHEN and CDR2 is SYDVKM in the germline V gene. The CDR3 spans 16 residues. Here the CDR3 DNA reads TGTGCCAGCAGCCCATCGGGGGGAGCTGATGGTTATGGCTACACCTTC. Its protein product is CASSPSGGADGYGYTF.

The chain couples TRBV9 to TRBJ1-4; TRBD1 aligns across 7 bases. From germline, CDR1 is SGDLS and CDR2 YYNGEE. Trimming removed 4 bases from V and 1 base from J; junction bases left unmatched: 4. The CDR3 consists of 15 residues. In DNA, the CDR3 is TGTGCCAGCAGCCCGCGACAGGGAACTAATGAAAAACTGTTTTTT. The encoded protein is CASSPRQGTNEKLFF. The whole variable domain, remainder taken from reference TRBV9 and TRBJ1-4, is DSGVTQTPKHLITATGQRVTLRCSPRSGDLSVYWYQQSLDQGLQFLIQYYNGEERAKGNILERFSAQQFPDLHSELNLSSLELGDSALYFCASSPRQGTNEKLFFGSGTQLSVL.

The chain employs TRBV7-9 and TRBJ1-1, with a possible D match to TRBD1 (5 bases). Trimming shortened V by 5 bases and J by 1 base, and 8 bases separated the two germline ends. The CDR3 runs to 13 residues. CDR1 is SEHNR and CDR2 is FQNEAQ in the germline V gene (reference sequence). DNA for the CDR3: TGTGCCAGCAGCATTACAGGGAACACTGAAGCTTTCTTT. Translating gives CASSITGNTEAFF.